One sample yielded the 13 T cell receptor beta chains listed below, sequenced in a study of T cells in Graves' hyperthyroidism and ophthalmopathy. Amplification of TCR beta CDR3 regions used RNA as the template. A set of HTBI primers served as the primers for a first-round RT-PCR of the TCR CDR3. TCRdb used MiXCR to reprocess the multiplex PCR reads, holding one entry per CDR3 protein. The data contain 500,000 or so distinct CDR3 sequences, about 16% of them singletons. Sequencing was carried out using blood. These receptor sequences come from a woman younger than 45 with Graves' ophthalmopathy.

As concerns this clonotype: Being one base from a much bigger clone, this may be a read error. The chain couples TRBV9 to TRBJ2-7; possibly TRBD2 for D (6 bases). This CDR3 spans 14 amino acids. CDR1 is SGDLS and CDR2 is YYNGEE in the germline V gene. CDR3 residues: CAGSHGGSSYEQYF. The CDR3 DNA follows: TGTGCCGGCAGCCACGGGGGAAGCTCCTACGAGCAGTACTTC.

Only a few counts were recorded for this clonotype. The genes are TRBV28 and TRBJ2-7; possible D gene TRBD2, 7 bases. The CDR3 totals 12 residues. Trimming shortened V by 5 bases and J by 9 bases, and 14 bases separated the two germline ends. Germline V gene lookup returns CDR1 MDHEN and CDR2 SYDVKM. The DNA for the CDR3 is TGTGCCAGCAGTGAAAGGGGGGGGAGGCAGTACTTC. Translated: CASSERGGRQYF.

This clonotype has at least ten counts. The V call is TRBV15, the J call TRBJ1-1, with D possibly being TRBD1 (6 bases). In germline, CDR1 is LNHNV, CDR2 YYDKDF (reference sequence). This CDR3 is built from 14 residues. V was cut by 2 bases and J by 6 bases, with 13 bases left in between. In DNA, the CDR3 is TGTGCCACCAGCAGATACAGGGAATCGGCTGAAGCTTTCTTT. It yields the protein CATSRYRESAEAFF.

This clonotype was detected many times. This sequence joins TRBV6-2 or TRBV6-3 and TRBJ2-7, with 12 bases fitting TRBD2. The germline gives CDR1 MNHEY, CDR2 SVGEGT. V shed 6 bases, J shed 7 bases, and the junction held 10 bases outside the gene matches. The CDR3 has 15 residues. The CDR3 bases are TGTGCCAGCAGCAGAAGACTAGCGGGAGCTGAAGAGCAGTACTTC. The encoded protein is CASSRRLAGAEEQYF.

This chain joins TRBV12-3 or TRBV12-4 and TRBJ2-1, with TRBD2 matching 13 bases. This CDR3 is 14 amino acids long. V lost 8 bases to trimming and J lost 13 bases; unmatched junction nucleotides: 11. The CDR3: CASRPGTSGIEQFF. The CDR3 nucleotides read TGTGCCAGCCGACCGGGGACTAGCGGGATCGAACAGTTCTTC.

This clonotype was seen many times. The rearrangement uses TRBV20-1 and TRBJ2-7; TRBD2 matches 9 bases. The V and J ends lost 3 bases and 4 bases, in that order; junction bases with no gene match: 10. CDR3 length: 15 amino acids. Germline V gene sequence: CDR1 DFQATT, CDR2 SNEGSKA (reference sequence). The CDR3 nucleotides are TGCAGTGCTAGCTTCCCTGGTAGCGGGAGTTACGAGCAGTACTTC. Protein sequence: CSASFPGSGSYEQYF.

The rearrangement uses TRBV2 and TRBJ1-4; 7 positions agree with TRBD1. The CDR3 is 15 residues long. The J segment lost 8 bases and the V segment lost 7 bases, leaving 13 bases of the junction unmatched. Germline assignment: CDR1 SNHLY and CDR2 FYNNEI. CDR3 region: CASKAVGQASEKLFF. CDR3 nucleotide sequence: TGTGCCAGCAAAGCGGTCGGACAGGCCAGCGAAAAACTGTTTTTT.

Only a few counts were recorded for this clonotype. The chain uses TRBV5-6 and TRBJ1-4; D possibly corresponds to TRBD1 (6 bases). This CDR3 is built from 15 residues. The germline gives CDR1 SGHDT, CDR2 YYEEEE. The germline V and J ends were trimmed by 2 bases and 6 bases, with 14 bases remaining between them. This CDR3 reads CASSFTGHEDEKLFF. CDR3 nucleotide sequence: TGTGCCAGCAGCTTCACAGGGCACGAGGATGAAAAACTGTTTTTT. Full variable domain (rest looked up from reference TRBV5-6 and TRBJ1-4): DAGVTQSPTHLIKTRGQQVTLRCSPKSGHDTVSWYQQALGQGPQFIFQYYEEEERQRGNFPDRFSGHQFPNYSSELNVNALLLGDSALYLCASSFTGHEDEKLFFGSGTQLSVL.

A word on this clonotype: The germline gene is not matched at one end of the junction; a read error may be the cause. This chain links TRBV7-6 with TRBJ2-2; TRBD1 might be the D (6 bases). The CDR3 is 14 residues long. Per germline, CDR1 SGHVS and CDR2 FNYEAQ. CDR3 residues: CATRGGRHTRELFF. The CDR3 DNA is TGTGCCACCAGGGGCGGGCGCCACACCAGGGAGCTGTTTTTT.

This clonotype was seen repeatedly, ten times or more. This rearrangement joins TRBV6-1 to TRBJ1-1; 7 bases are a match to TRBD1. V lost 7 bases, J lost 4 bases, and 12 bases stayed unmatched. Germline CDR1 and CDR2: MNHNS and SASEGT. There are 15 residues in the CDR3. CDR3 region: CASTTKEGAGTEAFF. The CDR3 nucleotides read TGTGCCAGCACCACAAAGGAGGGGGCCGGCACTGAAGCTTTCTTT.

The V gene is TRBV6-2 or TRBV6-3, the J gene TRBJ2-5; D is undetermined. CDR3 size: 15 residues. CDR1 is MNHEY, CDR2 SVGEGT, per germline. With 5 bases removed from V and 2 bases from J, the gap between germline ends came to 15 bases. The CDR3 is CASSQPRVGQETQYF. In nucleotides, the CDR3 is TGTGCCAGCAGTCAGCCTCGGGTGGGACAAGAGACCCAGTACTTC.

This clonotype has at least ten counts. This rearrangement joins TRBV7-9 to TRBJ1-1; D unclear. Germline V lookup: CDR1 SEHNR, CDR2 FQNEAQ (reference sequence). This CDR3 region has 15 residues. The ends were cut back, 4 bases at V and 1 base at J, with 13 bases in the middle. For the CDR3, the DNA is TGTGCCAGCAGCTCCCCCCAAAGGGAGAACACTGAAGCTTTCTTT. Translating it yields CASSSPQRENTEAFF.

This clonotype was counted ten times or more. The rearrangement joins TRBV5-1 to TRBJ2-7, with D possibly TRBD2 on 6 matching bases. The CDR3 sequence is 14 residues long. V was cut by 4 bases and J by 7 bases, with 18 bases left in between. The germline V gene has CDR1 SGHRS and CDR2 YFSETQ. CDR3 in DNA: TGCGCCAGCAGCCCACCCGGGGGAGGAGAAGAGCAGTACTTC. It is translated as CASSPPGGGEEQYF.